Below are 19 T cell receptor beta chains sequenced from a single sample in a study of human T cells and chemical hapten exposure. TCRdb analysed the RACE reads with MiXCR anew, one entry per CDR3 protein. The repertoire includes 27,000 or so distinct CDR3 sequences, approximately 5.8% of them detected once, and 5% to 7% sits in the top ten. Time point defined: patch test 3, about 24 weeks after DPC sensitization. Treatment noted: therapeutic diphenylcyclopropenone sensitization with weekly scalp DPC. The sequenced sample was whole blood, obtained in connection with sensitization to the hapten diphenylcyclopropenone (DPC). These receptors were collected from a man in his thirties or forties with alopecia areata. Some clones in this sample may be carry-over from other donors' samples.

This clonotype was found many times. In nucleotides, the CDR3 is TGTGCCAGCAGCTGGCCGGGACTAGCGGCCTCCTACGAGCAGTACTTC. Translating it yields CASSWPGLAASYEQYF. This chain connects TRBV11-2 to TRBJ2-7, with TRBD2 identical over 11 bases. Germline V lookup: CDR1 SGHAT, CDR2 FQNNGV. V was clipped by 4 bases and J by 0 bases; unmatched bases: 5. The CDR3 consists of 16 residues.

This clonotype has at least ten counts. The V gene is TRBV12-3 or TRBV12-4, the J gene TRBJ2-7; D might be TRBD1 (5 bases). Trimming pared 5 bases from V and 0 bases from J, leaving 14 bases between. This CDR3 is built from 15 residues. The CDR3 DNA sequence: TGTGCCAGCAGTCCGAGAGTGACAGTCTCCTACGAGCAGTACTTC. This translates into CASSPRVTVSYEQYF.

This rearrangement joins TRBV12-3 or TRBV12-4 to TRBJ2-7; D might be TRBD2 (6 bases). Trimming left V 3 bases short and J 4 bases short, with 7 bases between. The CDR3 has 12 amino acids. In DNA form, the CDR3 reads TGTGCCAGCAGTTTTGGGGGGTACGAGCAGTACTTC. It is translated as CASSFGGYEQYF.

This clonotype has ten or more counts. The chain employs TRBV7-2 and TRBJ2-7; D is perhaps TRBD2 (6 bases). V lost 5 bases, J lost 4 bases, and 18 bases lay in between. The CDR3 runs to 15 residues. Germline CDR1 and CDR2: SGHTA and FQGNSA. The CDR3 is CASSPEGRSLYEQYF. Written as DNA, the CDR3 is TGTGCCAGCAGCCCGGAGGGGAGAAGCCTGTACGAGCAGTACTTC.

Ten or more counts support this clonotype. The V gene is TRBV6-6, the J gene TRBJ1-2, with D possibly matching TRBD1 (5 bases). V lost 4 bases and J 7 bases, leaving 16 bases between the germline ends. Germline CDR1 reads MNHNY; CDR2 reads SVGAGI (reference sequence). This CDR3 is built from 14 residues. The CDR3 DNA reads as TGTGCCAGCAGTTCAGCCGCGGGGCAGAGTGGCTACACCTTC. Protein product: CASSSAAGQSGYTF.

This clonotype was detected ten times or more. V is TRBV29-1 and J is TRBJ2-5; 7 bases line up with TRBD2. Trimming took 3 bases from V and 4 from J; bases not matched to a gene: 5. The CDR3 runs 13 residues. CDR1 is SQVTM and CDR2 is ANQGSEA in the germline V gene. CDR3 sequence (DNA): TGCAGCGTTGACGGCGGGGGAGGAGAGACCCAGTACTTC. It specifies CSVDGGGGETQYF.

This clonotype was seen ten or more times. This chain connects TRBV24-1 to TRBJ2-3; D uncertain. The CDR3 runs 14 residues. Between the trimmed V and J ends, which lost 3 bases and 0 bases, there was a span of 6 bases. Per the germline V gene, CDR1 is KGHDR and CDR2 is SFDVKD. The CDR3 is CATSDSQSTDTQYF. CDR3 in DNA: TGTGCCACCAGTGATAGCCAGAGCACAGATACGCAGTATTTT.

In this sample, this clonotype turned up many times. The chain couples TRBV6-2 or TRBV6-3 to TRBJ2-7, with TRBD1 matching 10 bases. The CDR3 is 13 residues long. Germline V gene data show CDR1 as MNHEY and CDR2 as SVGEGT. V shed 10 bases, J shed 6 bases, and the junction held 9 bases outside the gene matches. Here the CDR3 reads CATKGQGLSEQYF. The CDR3 coding sequence is TGTGCCACCAAGGGACAGGGGCTGTCCGAGCAGTACTTC.

This clonotype was counted at least ten times. The genes are TRBV7-9 and TRBJ2-5; TRBD1 aligns across 9 bases. Germline CDR1 is SEHNR and CDR2 is FQNEAQ (reference sequence). Trimming cost V 5 bases and J 0 bases; bases outside gene matches: 7. The CDR3 spans 16 residues. CDR3 nucleotides: TGTGCCAGCAGCACAAAACAGGGGGCGAACCAAGAGACCCAGTACTTC. It encodes CASSTKQGANQETQYF.

This clonotype was counted between two and nine times. It may be a read error: a sequence one base away is much more abundant. The chain joins TRBV12-3 or TRBV12-4 to TRBJ2-1; no firm D call. The CDR3 sequence is 15 residues long. The CDR3 DNA sequence: TGTGACAGCAGTTTAGAGTTTGCCTCCTACAATGAGCAGTTCTTC. As protein: CDSSLEFASYNEQFF.

In this sample, this clonotype turned up many times. The chain has TRBV3-1 and TRBJ1-2, with 8 bases matching TRBD1. The CDR3 extends over 13 amino acids. Germline CDR1 is LGHDT and CDR2 is YNNKEL (reference sequence). Trimming at V came to 4 bases and at J to 6 bases, leaving 4 bases not matched to a gene. The CDR3 is CASSLRTGNGYTF. DNA of the CDR3: TGTGCCAGCAGCCTGCGGACAGGGAATGGCTACACCTTC.

This clonotype was found many times. V usage is TRBV4-1 and J usage is TRBJ1-1, with a tentative D call TRBD1 (6 bases). The CDR3 spans 14 residues. The germline gives CDR1 MGHRA, CDR2 YSYEKL. V shed 6 bases and J shed 0 bases, with 11 bases lying between them. CDR3 residues: CASRGGALNTEAFF. The DNA for the CDR3 is TGCGCCAGCAGAGGGGGGGCGTTGAACACTGAAGCTTTCTTT.

This clonotype was picked up many times. V gene TRBV12-3 or TRBV12-4 combines with J gene TRBJ2-6; D remains ambiguous. The V end lost 0 bases, the J end lost 0 bases, and 9 bases lay between the germline ends. The CDR3 has 17 amino acids. This CDR3 is CASSLAVGNSGANVLTF. CDR3 sequence (DNA): TGTGCCAGCAGTTTAGCGGTGGGCAACTCTGGGGCCAACGTCCTGACTTTC.

This clonotype was seen many times. The gene calls are TRBV6-6 and TRBJ2-5; TRBD1 matches 8 bases. The CDR3 runs 14 residues. Losses at the gene ends were 5 bases for V and 2 bases for J; bases not matched to a gene: 4. Germline CDR1 MNHNY, CDR2 SVGAGI (reference sequence). CDR3 sequence: CASSLRDRQETQYF. In nucleotides, the CDR3 is TGTGCCAGCAGTCTCCGGGACAGGCAAGAGACCCAGTACTTC.

This clonotype was seen many times. The chain uses TRBV19 and TRBJ2-1; 16 nucleotides agree with TRBD2. This CDR3 has 16 residues. The J segment lost 7 bases and the V segment lost 5 bases, leaving 5 bases of the junction unmatched. The germline V gene has CDR1 LNHDA and CDR2 SQIVND (reference sequence). CDR3 residues: CASSGTSGGAGNEQFF. In DNA form, the CDR3 reads TGTGCCAGTAGTGGGACTAGCGGGGGGGCCGGTAATGAGCAGTTCTTC. Variable domain in full (rest from reference TRBV19 and TRBJ2-1): DGGITQSPKYLFRKEGQNVTLSCEQNLNHDAMYWYRQDPGQGLRLIYYSQIVNDFQKGDIAEGYSVSREKKESFPLTVTSAQKNPTAFYLCASSGTSGGAGNEQFFGPGTRLTVL.

The chain couples TRBV4-1 to TRBJ2-1, with 9 bases identical to TRBD1. In germline, CDR1 is MGHRA, CDR2 YSYEKL. The length of the CDR3 is 18 residues. The V gene end was trimmed by 1 base and the J gene end by 7 bases; junction bases not matched to a gene: 14. CDR3 region: CASSQVPGQGVGMNEQFF. The DNA of the CDR3 is TGCGCCAGCAGCCAAGTCCCGGGACAGGGTGTTGGTATGAATGAGCAGTTCTTC.

This clonotype was counted at least ten times. The chain has TRBV3-1 and TRBJ2-3; D is perhaps TRBD1 (5 bases). Germline V CDR1 and CDR2: LGHDT, YNNKEL (reference sequence). The germline V and J ends were trimmed by 7 bases and 5 bases, with 7 bases remaining between them. The CDR3 runs 11 residues. In DNA form, the CDR3 reads TGTGCCAGCACCCAGGGAGATACGCAGTATTTT. Amino acids: CASTQGDTQYF.

This clonotype was found many times. The V call is TRBV4-1, the J call TRBJ1-6; 7 bases map to TRBD1. Trimming cost V 1 base and J 8 bases; bases outside gene matches: 5. Germline assignment: CDR1 MGHRA and CDR2 YSYEKL. This CDR3 region has 15 residues. CDR3 in DNA: TGCGCCAGCAGCCAAGTTGGGGACAGCTATTCACCCCTCCACTTT. It yields the protein CASSQVGDSYSPLHF.

This clonotype appeared many times. The rearrangement links TRBV6-6 to TRBJ2-5; D unresolved. This CDR3 spans 13 amino acids. The germline V gene encodes CDR1 MNHNY and CDR2 SVGAGI (reference sequence). The V end lost 4 bases, the J end lost 2 bases, and 8 bases lay between the germline ends. The CDR3 loop reads CASSSRRQETQYF. In DNA form, the CDR3 reads TGTGCCAGCAGTTCCAGGAGACAAGAGACCCAGTACTTC.